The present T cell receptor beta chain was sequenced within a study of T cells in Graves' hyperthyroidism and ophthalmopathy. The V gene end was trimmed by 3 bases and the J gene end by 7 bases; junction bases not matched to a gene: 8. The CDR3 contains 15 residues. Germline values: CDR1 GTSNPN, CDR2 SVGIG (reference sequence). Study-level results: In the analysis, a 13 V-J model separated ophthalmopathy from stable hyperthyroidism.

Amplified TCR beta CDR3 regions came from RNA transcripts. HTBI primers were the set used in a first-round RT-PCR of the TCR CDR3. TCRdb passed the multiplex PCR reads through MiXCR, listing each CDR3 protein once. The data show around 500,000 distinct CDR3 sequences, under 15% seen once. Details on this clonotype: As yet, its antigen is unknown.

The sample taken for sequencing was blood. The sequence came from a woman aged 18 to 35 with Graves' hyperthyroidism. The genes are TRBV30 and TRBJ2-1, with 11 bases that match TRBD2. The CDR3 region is CAWRYSGRARNEQFF. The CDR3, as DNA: TGTGCCTGGAGATATAGCGGGAGGGCCCGGAATGAGCAGTTCTTC.